The 29 T cell receptor beta chains in this list originate from one sample, sequenced in a study of T cells in Graves' hyperthyroidism and ophthalmopathy. Authors of the study amplified TCR beta CDR3 regions from RNA transcripts. The primer set for the first-round RT-PCR of the TCR CDR3 was HTBI. TCRdb re-called the multiplex PCR reads through MiXCR, storing one row per CDR3 protein. The data contain 350,000 to 400,000 distinct CDR3 sequences, approximately 13% of them singletons. The sample was blood. These receptors were taken from a woman in her fifties or sixties with Graves' hyperthyroidism.

This clonotype was counted ten times or more. The chain is built from TRBV2 and TRBJ2-1; D not certain. V lost 7 bases, J lost 1 base, and 2 bases lay in between. The CDR3 runs 11 residues. The V gene's germline CDR1 is SNHLY and CDR2 FYNNEI. CDR3 nucleotides: TGTGCCAGCATGTCCTACAATGAGCAGTTCTTC. Translation gives CASMSYNEQFF.

This clonotype has ten or more counts. This sequence joins TRBV11-3 and TRBJ2-7; D perhaps matches TRBD2 (6 bases). CDR1 is SGHNT and CDR2 is YENEEA in the germline V gene. The V gene lost 2 bases and the J gene lost 1 base, with 9 bases spanning the gap. This CDR3 has 14 amino acids. CDR3 sequence: CASSLSGVSYEQYF. As DNA, the CDR3 is TGTGCCAGCAGCTTATCGGGGGTATCCTACGAGCAGTACTTC.

This clonotype has ten or more counts. The chain uses TRBV18 and TRBJ1-1, with D perhaps matching TRBD1 (6 bases). Germline lookup yields CDR1 KGHSH and CDR2 LQKENI. Trimming pared 6 bases from V and 4 bases from J, leaving 15 bases between. The CDR3 sequence is 14 residues long. CDR3 nucleotide sequence: TGTGCCAGCTCGCCTTTGGGCAGGGGCACTGAAGCTTTCTTT. It specifies CASSPLGRGTEAFF.

In its sample, this clonotype was seen many times. CDR3 loop: CSARAGQSSSYEQYF. The DNA for the CDR3 is TGCAGTGCCAGGGCGGGACAGTCCAGCTCCTACGAGCAGTACTTC. The chain couples TRBV20-1 to TRBJ2-7; D may be TRBD1 (7 bases). Germline values: CDR1 DFQATT, CDR2 SNEGSKA (reference sequence). V lost 6 bases and J lost 0, with 18 bases in between. The CDR3 runs to 15 residues.

This clonotype was counted only a few times. A much larger clone lies a single base off, so this may be a read error. This rearrangement joins TRBV30 to TRBJ1-1; D call uncertain. CDR1 is GTSNPN, CDR2 SVGIG, per germline (reference sequence). The CDR3 runs 12 residues. As DNA, the CDR3 is TGTGCCTGGACAAAAATGAACACTGAAGCTTCCTTT. It encodes CAWTKMNTEASF.

This clonotype was detected many times. V gene TRBV20-1 combines with J gene TRBJ2-3; TRBD2 might be the D (6 bases). V gave up 3 bases and J gave up 1 base, with 11 bases separating them. Germline V CDR1 and CDR2: DFQATT, SNEGSKA (reference sequence). The CDR3 consists of 14 residues. This CDR3 is CSARRGSRTDTQYF. CDR3 DNA sequence: TGCAGTGCTAGGCGGGGATCTCGCACAGATACGCAGTATTTT.

The V gene is TRBV9, the J gene TRBJ1-2, with 11 bases lining up with TRBD1. Germline lookup yields CDR1 SGDLS and CDR2 YYNGEE. Trimming at V came to 4 bases and at J to 4 bases, leaving 15 bases not matched to a gene. This CDR3 contains 18 residues. This CDR3 reads CASSSYDRDRGGLYGYTF. CDR3 DNA: TGTGCCAGCAGCTCCTACGATAGGGACAGGGGGGGCCTCTATGGCTACACCTTC.

This clonotype was observed many times. V gene TRBV29-1 combines with J gene TRBJ2-4, with 8 bases that match TRBD2. J gave up 8 bases and V 2 bases, and 2 bases lay outside the gene matches. This CDR3 is 12 amino acids long. CDR1 is SQVTM, CDR2 ANQGSEA, per germline. DNA for the CDR3: TGCAGCGTTGAATCGGGGGGGTACATTCAGTACTTC. Protein: CSVESGGYIQYF.

This clonotype was recorded many times. The V call is TRBV2, the J call TRBJ2-5, with D perhaps TRBD2 (6 bases). This CDR3 spans 14 amino acids. V dropped 2 bases and J dropped 4 bases, with 11 bases sitting between them. Germline V gene data show CDR1 as SNHLY and CDR2 as FYNNEI. CDR3: CASSETGEGETQYF. The CDR3 region has the DNA TGTGCCAGCAGTGAAACGGGAGAGGGAGAGACCCAGTACTTC.

The genes are TRBV5-4 and TRBJ2-5, with 7 bases that match TRBD2. Germline V gene data show CDR1 as SGHNT and CDR2 as YYREEE (reference sequence). The J segment lost 4 bases and the V segment lost 1 base, leaving 7 bases of the junction unmatched. The CDR3 loop spans 15 amino acids. Here the CDR3 reads CASSLTGGSTETQYF. The CDR3 DNA reads as TGTGCCAGCAGCTTGACTGGCGGGAGCACAGAGACCCAGTACTTC.

This clonotype was seen repeatedly, ten times or more. The chain links TRBV2 to TRBJ1-1, with D uncertain. Per germline, CDR1 SNHLY and CDR2 FYNNEI. V dropped 6 bases and J dropped 3 bases, with 11 bases sitting between them. The CDR3 has 13 residues. This CDR3 reads CASSPFGDTEAFF. The CDR3, as DNA: TGTGCCAGCAGCCCCTTTGGGGACACTGAAGCTTTCTTT.

The CDR3 spells CASSPPRDRVFFNEQYF. CDR3 nucleotide sequence: TGTGCCAGCAGCCCACCCCGGGACAGGGTTTTTTTTAACGAGCAGTACTTC. This chain connects TRBV7-2 to TRBJ2-7; TRBD1 matches 9 bases. The germline CDR1 and CDR2 sequences are SGHTA and FQGNSA. The junction had 16 bases not matched to a gene; V was cut back by 5 bases and J by 5 bases. The CDR3 spans 17 residues.

The table lists this clonotype with many counts. The V gene is TRBV20-1, the J gene TRBJ2-7; possibly TRBD2 for D (6 bases). V was pared by 3 bases and J by 0 bases, with 6 bases between. CDR1 and CDR2 (germline): DFQATT, SNEGSKA (reference sequence). The CDR3 has 12 amino acids. The CDR3 sequence: CSASGGSYEQYF. CDR3 coding DNA: TGCAGTGCTAGCGGGGGCTCCTACGAGCAGTACTTC.

The chain has TRBV29-1 and TRBJ1-5, with D hard to call. Between the trimmed V and J ends, which lost 4 bases and 6 bases, there was a span of 10 bases. The CDR3 totals 12 residues. Germline assignment: CDR1 SQVTM and CDR2 ANQGSEA. CDR3 in DNA: TGCAGCGTTGGTGTGGGATCTCAGCCCCAGCATTTT. It is translated as CSVGVGSQPQHF.

The V and J genes are TRBV6-1 and TRBJ2-7; 10 positions match TRBD1. This CDR3 has 15 amino acids. The germline CDR1 and CDR2 sequences are MNHNS and SASEGT. The V gene end was trimmed by 6 bases and the J gene end by 6 bases; junction bases not matched to a gene: 11. The CDR3 loop is CASSGGGTGVFEQYF. CDR3 in DNA: TGTGCCAGCAGCGGTGGGGGGACAGGGGTTTTCGAGCAGTACTTC.

This clonotype has at least ten counts. V gene TRBV27 combines with J gene TRBJ2-2; no reliable D call. Trimming removed 6 bases at V and 2 bases at J, with 4 bases between. This CDR3 is built from 12 residues. The germline CDR1 and CDR2 sequences are MNHEY and SMNVEV (reference sequence). This CDR3 reads CASRPNTGELFF. CDR3 bases: TGTGCCAGCAGACCAAACACCGGGGAGCTGTTTTTT.

In its sample, this clonotype was seen many times. The rearrangement links TRBV25-1 to TRBJ2-3; D unclear. V was shortened by 1 base and J by 4 bases, with 18 bases between the two germline ends. This CDR3 has 17 residues. Per the germline V gene, CDR1 is MGHDK and CDR2 is SYGVNS. In DNA form, the CDR3 reads TGTGCCAGCAGTGAATCCTCAGCGAGAGGTGGCGCAGATACGCAGTATTTT. It is translated as CASSESSARGGADTQYF.

This clonotype came up many times. The chain carries TRBV6-6 and TRBJ1-1, with TRBD1 matching over 9 bases. Germline CDR1 reads MNHNY; CDR2 reads SVGAGI (reference sequence). Trimming took 0 bases from V and 0 from J; bases not matched to a gene: 2. This CDR3 comprises 16 residues. The CDR3 DNA is TGTGCCAGCAGTTACTCTTGGACAGGGGTGAACACTGAAGCTTTCTTT. This codes for CASSYSWTGVNTEAFF.

This clonotype was seen at least ten times. The chain has TRBV7-9 and TRBJ1-2; maybe TRBD1 (5 bases). V lost 6 bases to trimming and J lost 0 bases, with 11 bases between them. Looked up from germline, CDR1 is SEHNR and CDR2 is FQNEAQ (reference sequence). The CDR3 extends over 14 amino acids. The CDR3 bases are TGTGCCAGCAGACAGGTGGAAGCTAACTATGGCTACACCTTC. Protein: CASRQVEANYGYTF.

This clonotype has only a few counts. The chain combines TRBV19 with TRBJ1-3, with TRBD1 matching 7 bases. Germline lookup yields CDR1 LNHDA and CDR2 SQIVND (reference sequence). The CDR3 extends over 13 amino acids. V lost 6 bases to trimming and J lost 4 bases; unmatched junction nucleotides: 3. CDR3 nucleotides: TGTGCCAGTAGCACAGGGGCAGGAAACACCATATATTTT. Its translation: CASSTGAGNTIYF.

The chain combines TRBV20-1 with TRBJ2-2; D is perhaps TRBD2 (5 bases). This CDR3 is 14 amino acids long. CDR1 is DFQATT and CDR2 is SNEGSKA in the germline V gene (reference sequence). Trimming took off 1 base at V and 7 bases at J, with 13 bases between the two ends. The CDR3 sequence is CSARVGLAGGELFF. CDR3 bases: TGCAGTGCTAGAGTAGGCCTAGCCGGCGGGGAGCTGTTTTTT.

This clonotype was found many times. The rearrangement links TRBV6-1 to TRBJ2-3; 10 nucleotides agree with TRBD1. The CDR3 length is 15 residues. The germline gives CDR1 MNHNS, CDR2 SASEGT. V shed 5 bases, J shed 7 bases, and the junction held 9 bases outside the gene matches. This chain's CDR3 is CASSYEGQGRNTQYF. CDR3 nucleotides: TGTGCCAGCAGTTACGAGGGACAGGGGAGAAATACGCAGTATTTT.

The table lists this clonotype with many counts. The CDR3 DNA is TGTGCCAGCAGCTTTGGGACAGGGGGCAATGGCTACACCTTC. Amino acid sequence: CASSFGTGGNGYTF. The V gene is TRBV7-9, the J gene TRBJ1-2, with 12 bases matching TRBD1. V lost 3 bases to trimming and J lost 6 bases; unmatched junction nucleotides: 2. This CDR3 comprises 14 residues. Germline CDR1 reads SEHNR; CDR2 reads FQNEAQ (reference sequence).

The table lists this clonotype with a few counts. The chain links TRBV5-1 to TRBJ2-7; the D gene is possibly TRBD1 (5 bases). Germline lookup yields CDR1 SGHRS and CDR2 YFSETQ. The CDR3 extends over 15 amino acids. V was clipped by 3 bases and J by 6 bases, with 19 bases between them. CDR3 bases: TGCGCCAGCAGCTCCTTGGACACCCCTCCTTCCGAGCAGTACTTC. It yields the protein CASSSLDTPPSEQYF. Full variable domain (outside the CDR3, taken from reference TRBV5-1 and TRBJ2-7): KAGVTQTPRYLIKTRGQQVTLSCSPISGHRSVSWYQQTPGQGLQFLFEYFSETQRNKGNFPGRFSGRQFSNSRSEMNVSTLELGDSALYLCASSSLDTPPSEQYFGPGTRLTVT.

As to this clonotype: A read error may explain this, as a much larger clone is one base away. V gene TRBV6-1 combines with J gene TRBJ2-7; 10 nucleotides align to TRBD1. The germline V gene encodes CDR1 MNHNS and CDR2 SASEGT. This CDR3 has 15 amino acids. The V gene end was trimmed by 6 bases and the J gene end by 4 bases; junction bases not matched to a gene: 9. CDR3 loop: CASRGTWDRGYEQYF. The CDR3 coding sequence is TGTGCCAGCAGGGGTACATGGGACAGGGGATACGAGCAGTACTTC.

This clonotype appeared many times. The chain recombines TRBV5-4 with TRBJ2-1; TRBD2 matches at 9 bases. With 3 bases clipped from V and 13 bases from J, the junction kept 8 bases outside the gene matches. Germline CDR1 is SGHNT and CDR2 is YYREEE (reference sequence). This CDR3 has 13 amino acids. The CDR3 here is CASSSVAGDKQFF. In DNA form, the CDR3 reads TGTGCCAGCAGCTCCGTAGCGGGAGACAAACAGTTCTTC. Filled out from reference TRBV5-4 and TRBJ2-1, the complete variable domain reads ETGVTQSPTHLIKTRGQQVTLRCSSQSGHNTVSWYQQALGQGPQFIFQYYREEENGRGNFPPRFSGLQFPNYSSELNVNALELDDSALYLCASSSVAGDKQFFGPGTRLTVL.

This clonotype was picked up many times. The chain employs TRBV3-1 and TRBJ1-2; no definite D call. Germline V CDR1 and CDR2: LGHDT, YNNKEL (reference sequence). The CDR3 consists of 13 residues. V was shortened by 5 bases and J by 3 bases, with 10 bases between the two germline ends. CDR3 sequence reads: CASSTIRHYGYTF. The CDR3 region has the DNA TGTGCCAGCAGCACAATTAGGCACTATGGCTACACCTTC.

In this sample, this clonotype turned up a few times. This chain joins TRBV20-1 and TRBJ1-5; 8 bases are a match to TRBD1. The V segment lost 4 bases and the J segment 1 base; nucleotides outside the gene matches: 3. The CDR3 covers 14 residues. The germline V gene encodes CDR1 DFQATT and CDR2 SNEGSKA (reference sequence). The CDR3 DNA follows: TGCAGTGCTAAGTCAGGGGGCAGCAATCAGCCCCAGCATTTT. Amino acids: CSAKSGGSNQPQHF.

The CDR3 here is CASSMGLDTQYF. The CDR3 coding sequence is TGTGCCAGTAGTATGGGTCTAGATACGCAGTATTTT. This chain joins TRBV19 and TRBJ2-3; D gene uncertain. The CDR3 loop spans 12 amino acids. The germline CDR1 and CDR2 sequences are LNHDA and SQIVND (reference sequence). V lost 3 bases and J lost 5, with 6 bases in between.